This is a list of T cell receptor beta chains from one sample in a study of T cell responses to AZD1222 COVID-19 vaccine. TCRdb's copy holds only in-frame clones and misses some; the assay was immunoSEQ multiplex PCR. The sample carries 130,000 or so clones, approximately 94% recorded once. The sample in question was peripheral blood, obtained on day 0 of AZD1222 vaccination. The receptors were sampled from an adult in good health. CDR3s include the opening cysteine and the closing phenylalanine or tryptophan. D genes are given only for firm matches. Clone size is shown for a subset of rows, as once, few, many or a class of expanded clone.

v_call,d_call,j_call,clone_size,cdr3_length,cdr3_nt,cdr3_aa
TRBV10-3,.,TRBJ2-5,.,15,TGTGCCATCAGTGAGAATGAGTACGGGAAAGAGACCCAGTACTTC,CAISENEYGKETQYF
TRBV6-5,.,TRBJ1-1,few,13,TGTGCCAGCAGTCCAAGAATGAACACTGAAGCTTTCTTT,CASSPRMNTEAFF
TRBV5-8,TRBD1,TRBJ2-3,.,16,TGTGCCAGCAGTACCGGACAGGGCTTCACCACAGATACGCAGTATTTT,CASSTGQGFTTDTQYF
TRBV6-2/TRBV6-3,.,TRBJ2-7,.,14,TGTGCCAGCAGCTGGGGAGGGGGAGGATACGAGCAGTACTTC,CASSWGGGGYEQYF
TRBV3-1/TRBV3-2,.,TRBJ1-2,.,13,TGTGCCAGCAGCCCAGTTGGCTCGGGTGGCTACACCTTC,CASSPVGSGGYTF
TRBV7-8,.,TRBJ2-3,.,14,TGTGCCACCGCCCGCGGAACTAGCACAGATACGCAGTATTTT,CATARGTSTDTQYF
TRBV18,.,TRBJ1-5,.,16,TGTGCCAGCTCACTTGCCGGCGGGGTCGAGAATCAGCCCCAGCATTTT,CASSLAGGVENQPQHF
TRBV6-1,TRBD2,TRBJ2-5,.,18,TGTGCCAGCAGTGAAGCCTCTGGGACTAGCGGGAGCCAAGAGACCCAGTACTTC,CASSEASGTSGSQETQYF
TRBV28,.,TRBJ1-1,.,15,TGTGCCAGCAGCTCCGAAGGGACGGAGAACACTGAAGCTTTCTTT,CASSSEGTENTEAFF
TRBV5-5,.,TRBJ2-1,.,15,TGTGCCAGCAGCTTGGCAGGGAGCTCCTACAATGAGCAGTTCTTC,CASSLAGSSYNEQFF
TRBV28,TRBD1,TRBJ1-2,.,16,TGTGCCAGCAGGACACCGGGACAGGGTATGAGCTATGGCTACACCTTC,CASRTPGQGMSYGYTF
TRBV7-9,.,TRBJ2-2,.,15,TGTGCCAGCAGCTTAGGTCGGGCGATGACCGGGGAGCTGTTTTTT,CASSLGRAMTGELFF
TRBV28,.,TRBJ1-2,once,14,TGTGCCAGCAGTTTACGGGGTCGAAGCTATGGCTACACCTTC,CASSLRGRSYGYTF
TRBV20-1,.,TRBJ2-7,.,12,TGCAGTCCCAGTGGCAGCTCCTACGAGCAGTACTTC,CSPSGSSYEQYF
TRBV6-5,.,TRBJ1-6,.,15,TGTGCCAGCAGTTACGAGGGGGGACCTAGTTCACCCCTCCACTTT,CASSYEGGPSSPLHF
TRBV7-9,.,TRBJ2-5,.,14,TGTGCCAGCAGCTTCCGACACCTACAAGAGACCCAGTACTTC,CASSFRHLQETQYF
TRBV5-1,TRBD2,TRBJ2-7,.,16,TGCGCCAGCAGCTCGGGACTAGCGGGAGGGGTGTACGAGCAGTACTTC,CASSSGLAGGVYEQYF
TRBV28,.,TRBJ1-5,.,14,TGTGCCAGCACCCAGGACAGTGTTCGTAGGCCCCAGCATTTT,CASTQDSVRRPQHF
TRBV2,TRBD1,TRBJ1-4,.,15,TGTGCCAGCCGGAATCAGGGGGCCACTAATGAAAAACTGTTTTTT,CASRNQGATNEKLFF
TRBV7-2,.,TRBJ1-3,.,14,TGTGCCAGCAGCTTGGACAGCTCTGGAAACACCATATATTTT,CASSLDSSGNTIYF
TRBV19,TRBD1,TRBJ1-2,.,13,TGTGCCAGTAGTCCACAGGGGACGGGTGGCTACACCTTC,CASSPQGTGGYTF
TRBV6-1,.,TRBJ2-7,.,13,TGTGCCAGCAGTGAAATGATCGGTTCCGAGCAGTACTTC,CASSEMIGSEQYF
TRBV18,.,TRBJ1-4,.,15,TGTGCCAGCTCACCGAGGGGGGCCACTAATGAAAAACTGTTTTTT,CASSPRGATNEKLFF
TRBV3-1/TRBV3-2,TRBD2,TRBJ2-7,.,15,TGTGCCAGCAGCCAACTAGCGGGAGGGACCTACGAGCAGTACTTC,CASSQLAGGTYEQYF
TRBV4-3,.,TRBJ2-7,.,18,TGCGCCAGCAGCCACCTCGAGAGGTGGGACACGGATCCCCTAGAGCAGTACTTC,CASSHLERWDTDPLEQYF
TRBV12-3/TRBV12-4,.,TRBJ1-6,.,13,TGTGCCAGCAGTGGAAAGGAGTTTCGGCCCCTCCACTTT,CASSGKEFRPLHF
TRBV18,.,TRBJ2-7,.,12,TGTGCCAGCTCCAACACAGGGCACGAGCAGTACTTC,CASSNTGHEQYF
TRBV30,TRBD2,TRBJ2-1,.,12,TGTGCCTGGAGCGAGGGACTAATGGATCAGTTCTTC,CAWSEGLMDQFF
TRBV6-5,.,TRBJ2-3,.,15,TGTGCCAGTAAGTTTGTACCCAGCAGCGCAGATACGCAGTATTTT,CASKFVPSSADTQYF
TRBV18,TRBD1,TRBJ1-1,.,15,TGTGCCAGCTCACCCACTGGACAGGGGGCCTCTGAAGCTTTCTTT,CASSPTGQGASEAFF
TRBV18,.,TRBJ2-5,.,14,TGTGCCAGCTCACCACCGGGCCGTGCGGAGACCCAGTACTTC,CASSPPGRAETQYF
TRBV7-9,.,TRBJ1-1,.,14,TGTGCCAGCAGCACATGGAGGGAGAACACTGAAGCTTTCTTT,CASSTWRENTEAFF
TRBV4-1,.,TRBJ2-7,.,14,TGCGCCAGCAGCCAGCCGGGACGGACCTACGAGCAGTACTTC,CASSQPGRTYEQYF
TRBV6-2/TRBV6-3,TRBD2,TRBJ2-1,.,17,TGTGCCAGCAGTTACAGGACTAGCGGGAGCTCCTACAATGAGCAGTTCTTC,CASSYRTSGSSYNEQFF
TRBV27,.,TRBJ2-5,.,13,TGTGCCAGCAGGTCCACAGGGAGGGAGACCCAGTACTTC,CASRSTGRETQYF
TRBV11-2,TRBD2,TRBJ2-3,once,14,TGTGCCAGCAGCCCCGAGCGGGGGGGAGATACGCAGTATTTT,CASSPERGGDTQYF
TRBV12-3/TRBV12-4,.,TRBJ1-2,.,13,TGTGCCAGCAGCTCTGGGGGGGGTTCTGGCTACACCTTC,CASSSGGGSGYTF
TRBV28,.,TRBJ1-2,.,11,TGTGCCAGCAGTTTACCCCCTGGCTACACCTTC,CASSLPPGYTF
TRBV5-1,.,TRBJ2-5,.,13,TGCGCCAGCGCCTCCCGGGGAGAAGAGACCCAGTACTTC,CASASRGEETQYF
TRBV14,.,TRBJ2-7,.,16,TGTGCCAGCAGCAGAGTCTTCGGCAAAAAGCACCTCGAGCAGTACTTC,CASSRVFGKKHLEQYF
TRBV3-1/TRBV3-2,.,TRBJ2-1,.,14,TGTGCCAGCAGTTACGGGACCTCCTACAATGAGCAGTTCTTC,CASSYGTSYNEQFF
TRBV3-1/TRBV3-2,.,TRBJ2-6,.,17,TGTGCCAGCAGTCTCGGACTACCCACCCCTGGGGCCAACGTCCTGACTTTC,CASSLGLPTPGANVLTF
TRBV28,.,TRBJ1-1,.,13,TGTGCCACCAAACAGGGACGGTTCGCTGAAGCTTTCTTT,CATKQGRFAEAFF
TRBV11-2,.,TRBJ2-5,.,17,TGTGCCAGCAGCTTAGCTCCCCCCGGGGTAAAGCCGAAGACCCAGTACTTC,CASSLAPPGVKPKTQYF
TRBV11-2,.,TRBJ1-1,.,15,TGTGCCAGCAGCTTAGATCGCGGGGGAAACACTGAAGCTTTCTTT,CASSLDRGGNTEAFF
TRBV7-8,.,TRBJ1-5,.,15,TGTGCCAGCAGCTTAGAAGTGGGGGAGATTCAGCCCCAGCATTTT,CASSLEVGEIQPQHF
TRBV7-8,.,TRBJ1-2,once,15,TGTGCCAGCAGCCCGGGACGACAGCGTCACTATGGCTACACCTTC,CASSPGRQRHYGYTF
TRBV19,TRBD1,TRBJ1-5,.,15,TGTGCCAGTAAAGGCCTGACAGGGGAAGATCAGCCCCAGCATTTT,CASKGLTGEDQPQHF
TRBV7-6,.,TRBJ2-1,.,17,TGTGCCAGCAGCTTATCTCTACGGAATCCCAGGCACAATGAGCAGTTCTTC,CASSLSLRNPRHNEQFF
TRBV9,TRBD2,TRBJ2-2,.,18,TGTGCCAGCAGCACGGGACTAGCGTTTTCGGGAGACACCGGGGAGCTGTTTTTT,CASSTGLAFSGDTGELFF
TRBV10-2,.,TRBJ2-1,.,13,TGCGCCAGCAGTGAGTGGCTTGACAATGAGCAGTTCTTC,CASSEWLDNEQFF